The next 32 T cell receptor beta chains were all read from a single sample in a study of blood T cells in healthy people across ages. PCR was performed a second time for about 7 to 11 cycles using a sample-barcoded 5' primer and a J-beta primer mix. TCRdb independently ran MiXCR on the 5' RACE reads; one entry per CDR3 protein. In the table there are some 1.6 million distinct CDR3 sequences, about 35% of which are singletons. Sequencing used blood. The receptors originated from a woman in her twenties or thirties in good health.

The CDR3 loop reads CASRDGTGGKGPQHF. DNA of the CDR3: TGTGCCAGCAGAGACGGGACAGGGGGGAAAGGGCCCCAGCATTTT. The chain uses TRBV27 and TRBJ1-5; 11 bases are shared with TRBD1. This CDR3 region has 15 residues. Per the germline V gene, CDR1 is MNHEY and CDR2 is SMNVEV (reference sequence). V lost 6 bases, J lost 9 bases, and 10 bases stayed unmatched.

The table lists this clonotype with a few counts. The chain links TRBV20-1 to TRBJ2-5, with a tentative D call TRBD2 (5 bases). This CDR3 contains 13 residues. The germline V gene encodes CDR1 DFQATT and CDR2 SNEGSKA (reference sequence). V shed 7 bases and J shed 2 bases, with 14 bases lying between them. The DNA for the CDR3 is TGCAGTGTTAAACTAGTTGGGCAAGAGACCCAGTACTTC. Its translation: CSVKLVGQETQYF.

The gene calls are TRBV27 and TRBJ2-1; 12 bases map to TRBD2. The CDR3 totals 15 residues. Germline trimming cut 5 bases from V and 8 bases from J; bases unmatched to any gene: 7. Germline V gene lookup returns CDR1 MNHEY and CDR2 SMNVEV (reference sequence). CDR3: CASSDGLAGSDEQFF. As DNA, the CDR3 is TGTGCCAGCAGTGACGGACTAGCGGGATCCGATGAGCAGTTCTTC.

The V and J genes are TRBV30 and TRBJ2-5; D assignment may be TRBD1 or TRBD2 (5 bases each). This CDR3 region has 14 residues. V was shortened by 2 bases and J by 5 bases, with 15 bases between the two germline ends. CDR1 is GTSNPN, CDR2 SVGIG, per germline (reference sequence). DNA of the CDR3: TGTGCCTGGAGTTCAGGGACGGGCCTGGAGACCCAGTACTTC. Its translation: CAWSSGTGLETQYF.

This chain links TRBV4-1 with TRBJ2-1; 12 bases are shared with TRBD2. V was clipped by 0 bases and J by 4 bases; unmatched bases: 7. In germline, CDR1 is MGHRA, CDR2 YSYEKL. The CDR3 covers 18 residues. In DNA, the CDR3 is TGCGCCAGCAGCCAAGATACCCTAGCGGGGGGGCTTTACAATGAGCAGTTCTTC. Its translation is CASSQDTLAGGLYNEQFF.

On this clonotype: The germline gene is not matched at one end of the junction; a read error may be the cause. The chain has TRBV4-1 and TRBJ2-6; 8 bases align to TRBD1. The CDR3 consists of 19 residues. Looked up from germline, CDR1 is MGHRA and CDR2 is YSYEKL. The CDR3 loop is CASSQDSAQGARGAYVLTF. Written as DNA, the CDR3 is TGCGCCAGCAGCCAAGACAGCGCGCAGGGGGCGCGCGGGGCCTACGTCCTGACTTTC.

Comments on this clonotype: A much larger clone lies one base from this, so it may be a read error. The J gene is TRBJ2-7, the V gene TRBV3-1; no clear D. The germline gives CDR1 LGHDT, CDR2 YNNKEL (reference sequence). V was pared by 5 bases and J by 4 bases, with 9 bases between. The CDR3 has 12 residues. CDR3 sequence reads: CASSMVGYEQYF. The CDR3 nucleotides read TGTGCCAGCAGCATGGTGGGGTACGAGCAGTACTTC.

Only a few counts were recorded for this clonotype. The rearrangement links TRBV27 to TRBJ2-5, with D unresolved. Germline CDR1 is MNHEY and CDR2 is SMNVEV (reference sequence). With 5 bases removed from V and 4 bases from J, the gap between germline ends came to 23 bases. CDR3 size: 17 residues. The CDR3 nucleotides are TGTGCCAGCAGTCCGATCCAGGTGTCTCGGCCCGGAGAGACCCAGTACTTC. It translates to CASSPIQVSRPGETQYF.

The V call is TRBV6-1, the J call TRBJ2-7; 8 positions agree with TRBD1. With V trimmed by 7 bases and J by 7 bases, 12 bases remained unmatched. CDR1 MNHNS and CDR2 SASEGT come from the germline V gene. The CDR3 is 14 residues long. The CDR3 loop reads CASNAWQGAREQYF. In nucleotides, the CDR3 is TGTGCCAGCAATGCGTGGCAGGGGGCTCGGGAGCAGTACTTC.

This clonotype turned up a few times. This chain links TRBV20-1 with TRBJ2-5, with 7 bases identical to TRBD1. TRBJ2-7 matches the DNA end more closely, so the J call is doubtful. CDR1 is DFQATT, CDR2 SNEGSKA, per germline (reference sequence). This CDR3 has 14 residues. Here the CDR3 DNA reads TGCAGTGCTAGAGATTACGACAGGGTCTACGAGCAGTACTTC. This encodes CSARDYDRVYEQYF.

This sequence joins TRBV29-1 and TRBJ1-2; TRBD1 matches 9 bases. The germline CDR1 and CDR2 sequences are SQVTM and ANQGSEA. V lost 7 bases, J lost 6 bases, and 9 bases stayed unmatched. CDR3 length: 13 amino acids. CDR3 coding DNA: TGCAGCGCCTCTGGGACAGGGCCCGATGGCTACACCTTC. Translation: CSASGTGPDGYTF.

CDR3 sequence reads: CSARDYTGGDNQPQHF. CDR3 coding DNA: TGCAGTGCTAGAGACTATACAGGGGGCGACAATCAGCCCCAGCATTTT. The rearrangement joins TRBV20-1 to TRBJ1-5; TRBD1 agrees at 9 bases. This CDR3 is 16 amino acids long. V trimming: 0 bases; J trimming: 3 bases; junction bases outside the gene matches: 6. Germline-derived CDR1 and CDR2 are DFQATT and SNEGSKA (reference sequence).

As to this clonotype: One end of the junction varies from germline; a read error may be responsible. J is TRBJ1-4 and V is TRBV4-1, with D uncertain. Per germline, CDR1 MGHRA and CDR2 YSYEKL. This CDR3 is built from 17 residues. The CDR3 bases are TGCGCCAGCAGCCAAGATGTTTCCCGTCCCACTAATGAAAAACGGTTTTTT. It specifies CASSQDVSRPTNEKRFF.

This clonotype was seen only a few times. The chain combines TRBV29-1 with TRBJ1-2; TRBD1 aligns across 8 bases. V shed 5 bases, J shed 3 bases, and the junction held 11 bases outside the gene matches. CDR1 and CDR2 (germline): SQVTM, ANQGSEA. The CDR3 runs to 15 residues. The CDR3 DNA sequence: TGCAGCGTTCTCGACACCTTACAGGGGGACTATGGCTACACCTTC. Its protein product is CSVLDTLQGDYGYTF.

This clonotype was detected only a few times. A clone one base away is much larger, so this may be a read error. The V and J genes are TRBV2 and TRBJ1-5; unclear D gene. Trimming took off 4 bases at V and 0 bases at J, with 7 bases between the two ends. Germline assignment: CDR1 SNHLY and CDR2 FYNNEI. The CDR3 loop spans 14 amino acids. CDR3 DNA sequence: TGTGCCAGCAGTGGGTCGGGTAGCAATCAGCCCCAGCATTTT. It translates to CASSGSGSNQPQHF.

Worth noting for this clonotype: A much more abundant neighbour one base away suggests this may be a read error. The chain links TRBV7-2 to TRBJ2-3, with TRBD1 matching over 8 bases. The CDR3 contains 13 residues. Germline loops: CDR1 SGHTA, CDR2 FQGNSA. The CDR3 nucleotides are TGTGCCTGCAGCCCCCAGGGGGCAGGTACGCAGTATTTT. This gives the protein CACSPQGAGTQYF.

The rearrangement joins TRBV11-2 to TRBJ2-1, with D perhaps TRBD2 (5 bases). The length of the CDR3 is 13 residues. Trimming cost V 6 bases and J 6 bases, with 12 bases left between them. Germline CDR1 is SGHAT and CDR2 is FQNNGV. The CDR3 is CASSYTGGNEQFF. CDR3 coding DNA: TGTGCCAGCAGTTATACCGGAGGCAATGAGCAGTTCTTC. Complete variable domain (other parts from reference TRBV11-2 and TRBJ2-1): EAGVAQSPRYKIIEKRQSVAFWCNPISGHATLYWYQQILGQGPKLLIQFQNNGVVDDSQLPKDRFSAERLKGVDSTLKIQPAKLEDSAVYLCASSYTGGNEQFFGPGTRLTVL.

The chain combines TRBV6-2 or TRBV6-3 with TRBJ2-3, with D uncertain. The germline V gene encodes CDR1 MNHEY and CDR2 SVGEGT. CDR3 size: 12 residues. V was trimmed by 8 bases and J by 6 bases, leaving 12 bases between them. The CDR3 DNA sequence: TGTGCCAGCGCCAGGTCCAAGGATACGCAGTATTTT. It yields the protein CASARSKDTQYF.

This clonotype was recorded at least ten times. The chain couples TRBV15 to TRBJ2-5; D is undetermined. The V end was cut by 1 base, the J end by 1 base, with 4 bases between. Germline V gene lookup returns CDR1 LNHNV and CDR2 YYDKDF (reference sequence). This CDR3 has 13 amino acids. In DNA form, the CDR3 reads TGTGCCACCAGCAGAGTAGGCCAAGAGACCCAGTACTTC. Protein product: CATSRVGQETQYF. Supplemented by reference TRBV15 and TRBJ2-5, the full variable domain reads DAMVIQNPRYQVTQFGKPVTLSCSQTLNHNVMYWYQQKSSQAPKLLFHYYDKDFNNEADTPDNFQSRRPNTSFCFLDIRSPGLGDTAMYLCATSRVGQETQYFGPGTRLLVL.

The DNA of the CDR3 is TGTGCCATCAGTGAGTCGAGGGGGGGTGACGAAAAACTGTTTTTT. Translation gives CAISESRGGDEKLFF. This rearrangement joins TRBV10-3 to TRBJ1-4, with a weak D call TRBD1 (6 bases). In germline, CDR1 is ENHRY, CDR2 SYGVKD. This CDR3 has 15 residues. V lost 0 bases and J 8 bases, leaving 13 bases between the germline ends.

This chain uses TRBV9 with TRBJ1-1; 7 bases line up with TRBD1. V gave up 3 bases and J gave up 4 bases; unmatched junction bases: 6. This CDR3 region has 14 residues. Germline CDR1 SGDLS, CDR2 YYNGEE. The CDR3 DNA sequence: TGTGCCAGCAGCGGAGGGGGGGACAGCACTGAAGCTTTCTTT. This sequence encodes CASSGGGDSTEAFF. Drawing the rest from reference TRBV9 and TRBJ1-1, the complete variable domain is DSGVTQTPKHLITATGQRVTLRCSPRSGDLSVYWYQQSLDQGLQFLIQYYNGEERAKGNILERFSAQQFPDLHSELNLSSLELGDSALYFCASSGGGDSTEAFFGQGTRLTVV.

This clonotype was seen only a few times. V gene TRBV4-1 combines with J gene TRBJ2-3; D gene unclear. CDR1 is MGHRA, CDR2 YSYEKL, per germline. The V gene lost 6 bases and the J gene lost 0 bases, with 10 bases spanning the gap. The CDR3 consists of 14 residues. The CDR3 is CASSSSESTDTQYF. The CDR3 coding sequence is TGCGCCAGCAGTTCGAGCGAGAGCACAGATACGCAGTATTTT.

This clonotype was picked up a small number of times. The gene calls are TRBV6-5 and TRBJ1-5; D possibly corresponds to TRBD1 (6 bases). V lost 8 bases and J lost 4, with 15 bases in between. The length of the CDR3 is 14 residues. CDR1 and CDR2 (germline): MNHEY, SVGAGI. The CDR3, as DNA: TGTGCCAGCGGCGCAGGGGTTCGGAATCAGCCCCAGCATTTT. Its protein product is CASGAGVRNQPQHF.

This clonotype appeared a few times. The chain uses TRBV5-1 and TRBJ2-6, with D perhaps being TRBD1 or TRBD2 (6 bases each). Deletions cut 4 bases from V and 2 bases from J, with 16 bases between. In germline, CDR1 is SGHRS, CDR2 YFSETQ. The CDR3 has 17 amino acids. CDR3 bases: TGCGCCAGCAGCCACGGGACTGGGGGCGCTGGGGCCAACGTCCTGACTTTC. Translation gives CASSHGTGGAGANVLTF.

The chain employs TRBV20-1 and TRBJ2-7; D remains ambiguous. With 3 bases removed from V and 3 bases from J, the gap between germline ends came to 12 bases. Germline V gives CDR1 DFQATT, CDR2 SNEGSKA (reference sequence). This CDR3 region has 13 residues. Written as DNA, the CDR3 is TGCAGTGCTAGGGGCAGGAGTTGCTACGAGCAGTACTTC. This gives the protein CSARGRSCYEQYF.

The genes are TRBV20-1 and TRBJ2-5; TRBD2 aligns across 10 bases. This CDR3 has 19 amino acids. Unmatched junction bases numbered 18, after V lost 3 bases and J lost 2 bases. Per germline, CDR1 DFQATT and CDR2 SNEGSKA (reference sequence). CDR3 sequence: CSASYISGGIKRRQETQYF. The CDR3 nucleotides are TGCAGTGCTAGTTATATTAGCGGGGGGATAAAGAGAAGACAAGAGACCCAGTACTTC.

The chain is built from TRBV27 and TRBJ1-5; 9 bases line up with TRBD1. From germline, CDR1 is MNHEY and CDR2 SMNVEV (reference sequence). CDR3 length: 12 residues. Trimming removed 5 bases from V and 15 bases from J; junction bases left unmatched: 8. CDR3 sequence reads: CASSNAGTGLHF. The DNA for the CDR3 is TGTGCCAGCAGTAATGCCGGGACAGGGCTGCATTTT.

CDR3 coding DNA: TGCGCCAGCAGCTTGGGGATTATTAACTATGGCTACACCTTC. Encoded protein: CASSLGIINYGYTF. The chain joins TRBV5-1 to TRBJ1-2, with D unresolved. CDR1 is SGHRS and CDR2 is YFSETQ in the germline V gene. The V end lost 0 bases, the J end lost 1 base, and 7 bases lay between the germline ends. This CDR3 is 14 amino acids long.

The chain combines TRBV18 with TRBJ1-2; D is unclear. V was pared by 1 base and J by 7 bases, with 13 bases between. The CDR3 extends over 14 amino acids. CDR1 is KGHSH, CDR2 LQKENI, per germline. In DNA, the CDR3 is TGTGCCAGCTCACCACGGCCGGAGTTAAGTGGCTACACCTTC. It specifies CASSPRPELSGYTF.

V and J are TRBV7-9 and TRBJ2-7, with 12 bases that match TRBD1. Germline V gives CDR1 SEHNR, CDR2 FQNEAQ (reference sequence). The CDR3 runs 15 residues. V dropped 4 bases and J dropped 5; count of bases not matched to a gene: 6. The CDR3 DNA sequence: TGTGCCAGCAGCTGGGGGACAGGGGGCAGGAACGAGCAGTACTTC. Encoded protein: CASSWGTGGRNEQYF.

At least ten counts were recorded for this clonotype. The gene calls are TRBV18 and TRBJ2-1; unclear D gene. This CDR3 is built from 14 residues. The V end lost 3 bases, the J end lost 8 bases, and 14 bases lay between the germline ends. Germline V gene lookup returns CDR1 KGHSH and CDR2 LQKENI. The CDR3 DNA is TGTGCCAGCTCACCCCCACAGCGTACGGATGAGCAGTTCTTC. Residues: CASSPPQRTDEQFF.

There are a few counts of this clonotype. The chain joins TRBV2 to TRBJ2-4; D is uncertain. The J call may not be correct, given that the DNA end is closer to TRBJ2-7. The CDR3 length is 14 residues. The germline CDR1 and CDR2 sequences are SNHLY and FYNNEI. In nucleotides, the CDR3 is TGTGCCAGCAGCTTCATGGGGTCGGGCTACGAGCAGTACTTC. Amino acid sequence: CASSFMGSGYEQYF.